This T cell receptor beta chain is drawn from a study of shared clonotypes between healthy human individuals (dated by TCRdb to 2018 to 2021). A note on the overall study: The cohort included a few men and two women between 18 and 49 years of age. For each donor, three plates each were used for CD4 naive and CD4 memory, two plates were used for CD8 naive, and one plate was used for CD8 memory. Blood TCR repertoires of about five healthy adults were deeply sequenced to estimate repertoire size and the extent of clonotype sharing between individuals. Libraries were prepared and TCR repertoires were sequenced by different laboratories using diverse techniques, in order to increase sequencing depth and limit assay-specific biases. Each donor's leukapheresis produced roughly between roughly 0.85 and 9.5 billion PBMCs.

This clone has just one count. Its specific antigen is unknown. The sample holds no much larger clone one base away, and base qualities are not on file. Taken from the germline V gene (reference sequence), the CDR1 and CDR2 loops are MNHNY and SVGAGI. The CDR3, cysteine through phenylalanine, is 16 amino acids long. Here the CDR3 DNA is all that survives: 48 bases in frame from base 1. For this chain, trimming is 6 bases at the V end and 1 base at the J end, and the number of junction bases without a gene match is 8. The donors were healthy, HIV-negative adults with no recently reported acute infections or vaccinations. Only Caucasian adults living in Nashville, Tennessee, USA were represented among the donors. Magnetic negative selection was used to enrich CD4+ T cells, after which naive cells were positively selected on CD45RA and the negative fraction became the memory subset. After blood collection by leukapheresis, PBMCs were isolated using Ficoll-Histopaque density gradient centrifugation and then cryopreserved in the vapor phase of liquid nitrogen. Analytical flow cytometry was used to check the purity and quantity of every magnetically sorted T cell population. From each sorted fraction, genomic DNA was isolated and quantified by UV absorbance on a Nanodrop 2000c.

Using the deep immunoSEQ assay, multiplex PCR amplified TCR CDR3 regions from genomic DNA. Extracted genomic DNA from each cell subset was distributed evenly across all wells of several immunoSEQ 96-well plates, and each plate was treated as a replicate. Each replicate PCR for sorted subsets received approximately 220 ng genomic DNA, equal to roughly 29,000 T cell genomes. Purified libraries were measured with a Qubit 3.0 fluorometer, size-checked on a Bioanalyzer 2100, and measured again with the KAPA Library Quantification kit. A separate single-read 150-cycle Illumina NextSeq 550 flow cell was used to sequence each immunoSEQ 96-well plate. Turning to the authors' computational methods: Because only junctional sequences without quality scores were contained in the immunoSEQ output, filtering matching that applied to full-length reads could not be performed. To assign V/J genes and CDR3, sequences were annotated using PyIR, a Python wrapper for IgBLAST v1.9, with IMGT germline references. Reads with weak V/J assignments (E-value above 1e-6), missing CDR3, stop codons, out-of-frame junctions, or ambiguous translated residues were removed. V3J clonotypes were defined by identical inferred V gene, J gene, and CDR3 amino acid sequence. The percentage overlap between two repertoires was calculated by dividing the number of shared unique clonotypes by the size of the smaller repertoire. Three approaches were used to assess repertoire richness: RTK rarefaction, the Chao1 estimator, and Recon v2.1 estimates of unobserved clonotypes. For all TCRbeta clonotypes obtained by the gDNA method from a handful of donors, generation probabilities were computed with OLGA. As stored in TCRdb, this immuneACCESS dataset retains in-frame rearrangements with V and J assigned. A fraction of the clones does not appear; measured against another copy, unresolved V genes explain less than half of the discrepancy, and the remainder lacks a known reason. V, J and clone size derive from that table, while D and trimming were established from the DNA sequence. This sample holds some 2,000,000 clones; about 94% were observed only once. Roughly 0.13% of the sample is in the top ten clones.

Broad study findings and their caveats: Estimated clonotype richness was generally larger for naive than for memory subsets. Compared with non-shared clonotypes, clonotypes shared by all four sorted-subset donors had higher generation probabilities. Incomplete sequencing was indicated by rarefaction of sorted-subset datasets, despite the large sequencing depth. Based on pairwise subsampling, the degree of clonotype sharing among donors was expected to be affected by sequencing depth. Sharing across a few donors was observed for approximately 5% of naive CD4, around 3.5% of naive CD8, roughly 2.3% of memory CD4, and less than 0.45% of memory CD8 clonotypes. Only blood was sampled, and tissue TCR repertoires likely differ from those in blood. Because the study included only a small number of donors, the genetic and exposure-history diversity represented was limited.

This receptor was identified in a man in his late teens or twenties in good health. This sequence uses TRBV6-6 and TRBJ1-2, and 10 junction bases match TRBD1. Sequenced: naive CD4+ T cells sorted from blood. The cell subset or site label of this sample denotes: CD45RA+ positively selected. In nucleotides, the sequence is TGTGCCAGCAGCCCGACAGGGGGCACTATTAACTATGGCTACACCTTC. Its protein product is CASSPTGGTINYGYTF.